This TCR beta chain was sequenced for a study of cytomegalovirus exposure and HLA in healthy donors. Germline loops: CDR1 KGHSH, CDR2 LQKENI. The CDR3 spans 15 residues. Trimming at V came to 1 base and at J to 5 bases, leaving 6 bases not matched to a gene. General study findings and limits: Researchers catalogued 164 TCR beta chains as cytomegalovirus-associated.

The PCR ran on 60 Vbeta and 13 Jbeta primers. The table came from immunoSEQ multiplex PCR; TCRdb's copy has only in-frame clones and leaves some out. The table has 200,000 to 250,000 clones, 79% seen once. On this clone itself: The antigen remains undetermined.

The chain carries TRBV18 and TRBJ2-3, with 7 nucleotides matching TRBD2. The sequenced material came from PBMCs. The receptor was derived from a man aged 50-59 years in good health and CMV-seronegative. CDR3: CASSPQAGDRDTQYF. CDR3 nucleotide sequence: TGTGCCAGCTCACCACAGGCGGGAGACAGAGATACGCAGTATTTT. Using reference TRBV18 and TRBJ2-3 for the parts outside the CDR3, the full variable domain is NAGVMQNPRHLVRRRGQEARLRCSPMKGHSHVYWYRQLPEEGLKFMVYLQKENIIDESGMPKERFSAEFPKEGPSILRIQQVVRGDSAAYFCASSPQAGDRDTQYFGPGTRLTVL.